The 30 T cell receptor beta chains reported below all come from one sample, sequenced in a study of T cell repertoires in cytomegalovirus infection. TCRdb redid the calling of the reads with MiXCR, one entry per CDR3 protein. The top ten hold approximately 33% of the sample, which has 90,000 to 130,000 distinct CDR3 sequences, over 9.5% seen once. These TCRs are of unknown antigen specificity. Input material: PBMCs, sequenced either directly or after in vitro stimulation (not recorded which). These receptors all come from a human donor in good health (CMV status not recorded). Some clones in this sample may be carry-over from other donors' samples.

This clonotype was detected many times. J is TRBJ2-1 and V is TRBV27; the match to TRBD2 covers 8 bases. Trimming cost V 5 bases and J 2 bases; bases outside gene matches: 8. Per germline, CDR1 MNHEY and CDR2 SMNVEV (reference sequence). The CDR3 is 16 residues long. In DNA form, the CDR3 reads TGTGCCAGCAGTCCAGCGTGGACTAGCCCCTACAATGAGCAGTTCTTC. Translation gives CASSPAWTSPYNEQFF.

This clonotype has a handful of counts. The chain is built from TRBV29-1 and TRBJ1-1; 7 positions match TRBD1. This CDR3 has 15 amino acids. Germline CDR1 and CDR2: SQVTM and ANQGSEA. The ends lost 4 bases at V and 4 bases at J; junction bases unmatched: 12. The CDR3 DNA reads as TGCAGCGTTGTCGGGTCAGGGGGTATAGGCACTGAAGCTTTCTTT. Residues: CSVVGSGGIGTEAFF.

This clonotype was recorded a few times. The chain carries TRBV7-6 and TRBJ1-4, with D possibly being TRBD1 (6 bases). V was pared by 1 base and J by 6 bases, with 12 bases between. This CDR3 spans 15 amino acids. Per germline, CDR1 SGHVS and CDR2 FNYEAQ. The CDR3 loop is CASSLVPSGDEKLFF. The CDR3, as DNA: TGTGCCAGCAGCTTAGTTCCGTCAGGGGATGAAAAACTGTTTTTT.

This clonotype was recorded many times. J is TRBJ1-6 and V is TRBV7-6; 8 bases line up with TRBD1. This CDR3 has 14 residues. Germline-derived CDR1 and CDR2 are SGHVS and FNYEAQ. V was pared by 5 bases and J by 9 bases, with 6 bases of the junction left unmatched. In DNA form, the CDR3 reads TGTGCCAGCAGCCGGACAGGGCCCGCTTCACCCCTCCACTTT. Protein: CASSRTGPASPLHF.

V usage is TRBV30 and J usage is TRBJ1-1; D remains unclear. V was clipped by 2 bases and J by 4 bases, with 11 bases between them. Germline V lookup: CDR1 GTSNPN, CDR2 SVGIG (reference sequence). The CDR3 has 13 residues. The CDR3 nucleotides are TGTGCCTGGAGTTCTTGGGCAGGCACTGAAGCTTTCTTT. Amino acid sequence: CAWSSWAGTEAFF.

In its sample, this clonotype was seen a few times. The chain couples TRBV5-5 to TRBJ2-2; TRBD2 aligns across 9 bases. Germline V gives CDR1 SGHKS, CDR2 YYEKEE (reference sequence). Trimming took 5 bases from V and 5 from J; bases not matched to a gene: 7. The CDR3 covers 15 residues. The CDR3 nucleotides are TGTGCCAGCAGTTTCTGGACTAGCGATACCGGGGAGCTGTTTTTT. This translates into CASSFWTSDTGELFF.

A few counts support this clonotype. The chain recombines TRBV4-3 with TRBJ2-1, with D possibly TRBD2 on 5 matching bases. This CDR3 spans 16 amino acids. V lost 0 bases, J lost 4 bases, and 13 bases lay in between. Germline loops: CDR1 LGHNA, CDR2 YSLEER. CDR3 bases: TGCGCCAGCAGCCAAGATTTAAGCGGCTCTTACAATGAGCAGTTCTTC. It specifies CASSQDLSGSYNEQFF.

This clonotype came up many times. The chain uses TRBV28 and TRBJ2-2, with D perhaps TRBD2 (5 bases). Germline-derived CDR1 and CDR2 are MDHEN and SYDVKM. The CDR3 runs to 15 residues. The V gene lost 6 bases and the J gene lost 5 bases, with 16 bases spanning the gap. The CDR3 spells CASRRGLALTGELFF. CDR3 coding DNA: TGTGCCAGCAGGAGAGGATTAGCGCTAACCGGGGAGCTGTTTTTT.

This clonotype was detected ten times or more. This chain joins TRBV6-2 or TRBV6-3 and TRBJ1-1; no clear D. Trimming took off 0 bases at V and 9 bases at J, with 17 bases between the two ends. The CDR3 totals 15 residues. Germline values: CDR1 MNHEY, CDR2 SVGEGT. Written as DNA, the CDR3 is TGTGCCAGCAGTTACTCGGGCGGTCGGAGCGTCAAAGCTTTCTTT. Its translation: CASSYSGGRSVKAFF.

This clonotype was counted at least ten times. The V call is TRBV7-9, the J call TRBJ2-5; maybe TRBD2 (5 bases). The CDR3 spans 11 residues. V lost 6 bases to trimming and J lost 5 bases, with 7 bases between them. CDR1 SEHNR and CDR2 FQNEAQ come from the germline V gene (reference sequence). CDR3 sequence: CASRRGETQYF. The CDR3 coding sequence is TGTGCCAGCAGACGCGGGGAGACCCAGTACTTC.

There are many counts of this clonotype. The chain joins TRBV7-2 to TRBJ2-7; D is ambiguous. Per the germline V gene, CDR1 is SGHTA and CDR2 is FQGNSA. This CDR3 spans 15 amino acids. The V and J ends lost 5 bases and 3 bases respectively, with 17 bases between them. The CDR3 DNA follows: TGTGCCAGCAGCACCCCCGGACGGATAGGCTACGAGCAGTACTTC. Translated, it gives CASSTPGRIGYEQYF.

At least ten counts were recorded for this clonotype. This rearrangement joins TRBV7-2 to TRBJ2-3; 12 bases are a match to TRBD2. Germline trimming cut 5 bases from V and 3 bases from J; bases unmatched to any gene: 6. Germline lookup yields CDR1 SGHTA and CDR2 FQGNSA. This CDR3 comprises 16 residues. Here the CDR3 reads CASSLGLAGLTDTQYF. DNA of the CDR3: TGTGCCAGCAGCCTTGGACTAGCGGGACTAACAGATACGCAGTATTTT.

J is TRBJ2-3 and V is TRBV7-2; 8 positions agree with TRBD2. Germline CDR1 and CDR2: SGHTA and FQGNSA. This CDR3 is built from 16 residues. Losses at the gene ends were 6 bases for V and 2 bases for J; bases not matched to a gene: 10. This CDR3 is CASSSPGTSATDTQYF. The CDR3 DNA reads TGTGCCAGCAGTTCGCCGGGGACTAGTGCCACAGATACGCAGTATTTT.

This clonotype has ten or more counts. The CDR3 here is CASSPRFSGNNEQFF. CDR3 sequence (DNA): TGTGCCAGCAGCCCCCGGTTTAGCGGGAACAATGAGCAGTTCTTC. The J gene is TRBJ2-1, the V gene TRBV7-2; 8 nucleotides align to TRBD2. This CDR3 has 15 residues. The V and J ends lost 5 bases and 5 bases, in that order; junction bases with no gene match: 8. Germline loops: CDR1 SGHTA, CDR2 FQGNSA.

Regarding this clonotype: A much larger clone sits a single nucleotide away, making a read error possible. The V gene is TRBV7-4, the J gene TRBJ2-1; D remains ambiguous. In germline, CDR1 is SGHVT, CDR2 SQSDAQ. This CDR3 has 12 amino acids. For the CDR3, the DNA is TGTGCCAGCAGCTTGGTGTACAATGAGCAGCTCTTC. This gives the protein CASSLVYNEQLF.

This clonotype was seen at least ten times. CDR3 region: CASSPVTGELFF. The CDR3 bases are TGTGCCAGCAGCCCCGTCACCGGGGAGCTGTTTTTT. The chain carries TRBV7-3 and TRBJ2-2; D ambiguous. V shed 5 bases and J shed 4 bases, with 5 bases lying between them. The CDR3 is 12 amino acids. CDR1 is SGHTA and CDR2 is FQGTGA in the germline V gene.

This clonotype has at least ten counts. The chain couples TRBV19 to TRBJ1-5; tentative D call: TRBD1 (6 bases). Germline CDR1 and CDR2: LNHDA and SQIVND (reference sequence). The V and J ends lost 6 bases and 0 bases respectively, with 15 bases between them. The CDR3 runs to 16 residues. CDR3 nucleotide sequence: TGTGCCAGTAGCTCCCTGGACAGCCTTAGCAATCAGCCCCAGCATTTT. Amino acids: CASSSLDSLSNQPQHF.

The CDR3 nucleotides read TGCGCCAGCAGCTTTATTCCCACAGATACGCAGTATTTT. Amino acids: CASSFIPTDTQYF. The rearrangement links TRBV5-1 to TRBJ2-3; D gene unclear. Germline V gene lookup returns CDR1 SGHRS and CDR2 YFSETQ. The CDR3 totals 13 residues. Trimming pared 2 bases from V and 2 bases from J, leaving 6 bases between.

This clonotype was detected many times. This sequence joins TRBV6-2 or TRBV6-3 and TRBJ2-1, with D hard to call. The germline V gene encodes CDR1 MNHEY and CDR2 SVGEGT. The CDR3 has 11 amino acids. Trimming left V 6 bases short and J 7 bases short, with 7 bases between. The CDR3 here is CASRQLNEQFF. Written as DNA, the CDR3 is TGTGCCAGCAGACAACTAAATGAGCAGTTCTTC.

This clonotype was recorded at least ten times. The V call is TRBV5-4, the J call TRBJ2-3, with 12 bases lining up with TRBD2. The V and J ends lost 4 bases and 4 bases, in that order; junction bases with no gene match: 7. The germline CDR1 and CDR2 sequences are SGHNT and YYREEE (reference sequence). The CDR3 contains 16 residues. Here the CDR3 reads CASSNLAGGQADTQYF. CDR3 nucleotide sequence: TGTGCCAGCAGCAACCTAGCGGGAGGGCAGGCAGATACGCAGTATTTT. The entire variable domain, with the rest obtained from reference TRBV5-4 and TRBJ2-3, is as follows: ETGVTQSPTHLIKTRGQQVTLRCSSQSGHNTVSWYQQALGQGPQFIFQYYREEENGRGNFPPRFSGLQFPNYSSELNVNALELDDSALYLCASSNLAGGQADTQYFGPGTRLTVL.

This chain links TRBV4-1 with TRBJ2-7, with 7 bases lining up with TRBD2. Germline V gene data show CDR1 as MGHRA and CDR2 as YSYEKL. The CDR3 spans 13 residues. V lost 0 bases, J lost 7 bases, and 3 bases stayed unmatched. The chain's CDR3 is CASSQDVGLEQYV. The CDR3 nucleotides are TGCGCCAGCAGCCAAGATGTGGGACTAGAGCAGTACGTC.

The sample holds many counts of this clonotype. V usage is TRBV2 and J usage is TRBJ2-1; unclear D gene. The length of the CDR3 is 13 residues. Germline-derived CDR1 and CDR2 are SNHLY and FYNNEI. The germline V and J ends were trimmed by 5 bases and 7 bases, with 12 bases remaining between them. CDR3 nucleotide sequence: TGTGCCAGCAGTTTGACCCCCCGGAATGAGCAGTTCTTC. This codes for CASSLTPRNEQFF.

The chain couples TRBV28 to TRBJ2-5, with 15 bases that match TRBD2. Germline V lookup: CDR1 MDHEN, CDR2 SYDVKM. The trim removed 7 bases at V and 6 bases at J, leaving 9 bases unmatched. There are 16 residues in the CDR3. The CDR3 sequence is CASKTGTSGRLKTQYF. The CDR3 DNA sequence: TGTGCCAGCAAAACCGGGACTAGCGGGAGGTTAAAGACCCAGTACTTC.

The V gene is TRBV25-1, the J gene TRBJ1-5, with a possible D match to TRBD1 (5 bases). The CDR3 is made up of 15 amino acids. V shed 2 bases and J shed 0 bases, with 8 bases lying between them. The germline V gene encodes CDR1 MGHDK and CDR2 SYGVNS. The chain's CDR3 is CASSEAGGSNQPQHF. CDR3 DNA sequence: TGTGCCAGCAGTGAAGCCGGGGGTAGCAATCAGCCCCAGCATTTT.

The gene calls are TRBV12-3 or TRBV12-4 and TRBJ2-6; tentatively, D is TRBD1 (6 bases). With 3 bases removed from V and 4 bases from J, the gap between germline ends came to 16 bases. The CDR3 contains 17 residues. The CDR3 loop reads CASSFRQVDAGANVLTF. The CDR3 DNA follows: TGTGCCAGCAGTTTTCGACAGGTAGACGCCGGGGCCAACGTCCTGACTTTC.

This clonotype was picked up many times. The V call is TRBV11-2, the J call TRBJ1-2, with 9 nucleotides matching TRBD1. The CDR3 is 14 residues long. Trimming cost V 1 base and J 3 bases; bases outside gene matches: 0. Germline-derived CDR1 and CDR2 are SGHAT and FQNNGV. In nucleotides, the CDR3 is TGTGCCAGCAGCTTAGGGGACAGGGACTATGGCTACACCTTC. It encodes CASSLGDRDYGYTF.

This clonotype showed up just once. The chain links TRBV5-6 to TRBJ2-1; D remains ambiguous. The CDR3 is 15 amino acids. Trimming pared 5 bases from V and 1 base from J, leaving 13 bases between. Germline lookup yields CDR1 SGHDT and CDR2 YYEEEE. CDR3 amino acids: CASRGRTASYNEQFF. CDR3 bases: TGTGCCAGCAGAGGAAGGACGGCTTCCTACAATGAGCAGTTCTTC. The variable domain in full, completed from reference TRBV5-6 and TRBJ2-1, reads DAGVTQSPTHLIKTRGQQVTLRCSPKSGHDTVSWYQQALGQGPQFIFQYYEEEERQRGNFPDRFSGHQFPNYSSELNVNALLLGDSALYLCASRGRTASYNEQFFGPGTRLTVL.

In this sample, this clonotype turned up many times. CDR3 sequence reads: CASSYSRGAYEQYV. The CDR3 coding sequence is TGTGCCAGCAGTTACTCGCGGGGGGCCTACGAGCAGTACGTC. This rearrangement joins TRBV6-5 to TRBJ2-7; 8 bases match TRBD2. V was clipped by 0 bases and J by 2 bases; unmatched bases: 0. CDR3 length: 14 amino acids. Per germline, CDR1 MNHEY and CDR2 SVGAGI.

This clonotype was observed at least ten times. The gene calls are TRBV29-1 and TRBJ1-1, with D hard to call. Trimming shortened V by 8 bases and J by 1 base, and 14 bases separated the two germline ends. Germline V CDR1 and CDR2: SQVTM, ANQGSEA. This CDR3 is built from 13 residues. This CDR3 is CSTYLAANTEAFF. The CDR3 region has the DNA TGCAGCACCTACCTGGCAGCGAACACTGAAGCTTTCTTT.

The table lists this clonotype with many counts. The rearrangement uses TRBV7-2 and TRBJ2-7; D is possibly TRBD2 (6 bases). V lost 5 bases, J lost 0 bases, and 11 bases lay in between. Germline CDR1 SGHTA, CDR2 FQGNSA. The CDR3 is 14 residues long. In DNA, the CDR3 is TGTGCCAGCAGCCAGACTAGATACTCCTACGAGCAGTACTTC. It is translated as CASSQTRYSYEQYF. The variable domain in full, completed from reference TRBV7-2 and TRBJ2-7, reads GAGVSQSPSNKVTEKGKDVELRCDPISGHTALYWYRQSLGQGLEFLIYFQGNSAPDKSGLPSDRFSAERTGGSVSTLTIQRTQQEDSAVYLCASSQTRYSYEQYFGPGTRLTVT.